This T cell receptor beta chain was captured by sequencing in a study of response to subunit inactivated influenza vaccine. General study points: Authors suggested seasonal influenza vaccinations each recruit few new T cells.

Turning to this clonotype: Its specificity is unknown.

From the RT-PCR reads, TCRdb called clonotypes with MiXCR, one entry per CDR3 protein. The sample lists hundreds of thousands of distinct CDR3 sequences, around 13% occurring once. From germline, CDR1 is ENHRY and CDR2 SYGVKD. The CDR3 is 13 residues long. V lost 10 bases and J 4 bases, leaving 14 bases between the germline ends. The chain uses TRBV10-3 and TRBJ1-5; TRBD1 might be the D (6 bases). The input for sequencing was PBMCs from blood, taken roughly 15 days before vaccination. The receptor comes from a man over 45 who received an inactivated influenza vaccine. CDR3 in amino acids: CATGGGFNQPQHF. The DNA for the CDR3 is TGTGCCACCGGAGGGGGGTTTAATCAGCCCCAGCATTTT.